This passage covers 8 T cell receptor beta chains from one sample sequenced in a study of T cells in Graves' hyperthyroidism and ophthalmopathy. TCR beta CDR3 region amplification was performed from RNA transcripts. HTBI primers were the set used in a first-round RT-PCR of the TCR CDR3. MiXCR, applied by TCRdb to the multiplex PCR reads, yields one record per CDR3 protein. The table shows around 660,000 distinct CDR3 sequences, with 45% occurring only once. Sequenced material: peripheral blood or thyroid tissue (not recorded which). Receptors were obtained from an adult man with Graves' disease, either hyperthyroidism or ophthalmopathy (not recorded which).

This sequence joins TRBV25-1 and TRBJ1-6; no clear D gene. This CDR3 has 14 residues. Germline CDR1 MGHDK, CDR2 SYGVNS. The V end lost 6 bases, the J end lost 8 bases, and 14 bases lay between the germline ends. The CDR3 loop is CASSVNRTDSPLHF. The CDR3, as DNA: TGTGCCAGCAGCGTAAACAGAACCGATTCACCCCTCCACTTT.

The chain links TRBV7-2 to TRBJ2-5, with D unresolved. The CDR3 consists of 15 residues. Trimming removed 3 bases from V and 1 base from J, with 12 bases in between. Germline CDR1 reads SGHTA; CDR2 reads FQGNSA. CDR3 nucleotide sequence: TGTGCCAGCAGCTTGGCTGACCGGGTCCAAGAGACCCAGTACTTC. It yields the protein CASSLADRVQETQYF.

V usage is TRBV10-3 and J usage is TRBJ1-1; no reliable D call. This CDR3 contains 14 residues. The germline gives CDR1 ENHRY, CDR2 SYGVKD. V shed 6 bases and J shed 1 base, with 12 bases lying between them. The CDR3 loop is CAIRSQVSNTEAFF. CDR3 nucleotides: TGTGCCATCAGGTCCCAGGTTTCGAACACTGAAGCTTTCTTT.

Many counts were recorded for this clonotype. This chain's CDR3 is CASSLYTGTTEAFF. CDR3 DNA sequence: TGTGCCAGCAGCCTTTATACAGGGACCACTGAAGCTTTCTTT. V usage is TRBV2 and J usage is TRBJ1-1, with a tentative D call TRBD1 (6 bases). This CDR3 comprises 14 residues. Germline lookup yields CDR1 SNHLY and CDR2 FYNNEI. V was trimmed by 6 bases and J by 4 bases, leaving 15 bases between them.

CDR3 residues: CASSLPLVPEKLFF. The CDR3, as DNA: TGTGCCAGCAGCTTACCCCTGGTCCCGGAAAAACTGTTTTTT. The J gene is TRBJ1-4, the V gene TRBV7-9; D is uncertain. There are 14 residues in the CDR3. CDR1 is SEHNR, CDR2 FQNEAQ, per germline (reference sequence). The ends were cut back, 2 bases at V and 8 bases at J, with 12 bases in the middle. The complete variable domain, with remaining parts taken from reference TRBV7-9 and TRBJ1-4, reads DTGVSQNPRHKITKRGQNVTFRCDPISEHNRLYWYRQTLGQGPEFLTYFQNEAQLEKSRLLSDRFSAERPKGSFSTLEIQRTEQGDSAMYLCASSLPLVPEKLFFGSGTQLSVL.

The table lists this clonotype with many counts. This chain links TRBV2 with TRBJ1-2, with 8 positions matching TRBD1. Unmatched junction bases numbered 4, after V lost 10 bases and J lost 3 bases. The CDR3 has 12 amino acids. Per the germline V gene, CDR1 is SNHLY and CDR2 is FYNNEI. The CDR3 spells CATGQGHYGYTF. Written as DNA, the CDR3 is TGTGCCACCGGACAGGGACACTATGGCTACACCTTC.

The chain joins TRBV20-1 to TRBJ2-7; no clear D. The CDR3 totals 14 residues. Germline lookup yields CDR1 DFQATT and CDR2 SNEGSKA (reference sequence). Deletions cut 6 bases from V and 5 bases from J, with 20 bases between. CDR3 region: CSASIGRPENEQYF. CDR3 coding DNA: TGCAGTGCCAGTATCGGACGGCCCGAAAACGAGCAGTACTTC.

A note on this clonotype: A much larger clonotype is one base distant, so this may be a read error. The chain links TRBV6-1 to TRBJ1-2; no firm D call. Trimming took off 7 bases at V and 2 bases at J, with 11 bases between the two ends. The CDR3 loop spans 13 amino acids. Germline CDR1 MNHNS, CDR2 SASEGT. CDR3: CASTTAMNYGYTF. CDR3 sequence (DNA): TGTGCCAGCACGACCGCAATGAACTATGGCTACACCTTC.